These T cell receptor beta chains were read from a single sample in a study of PD-1 blockade in classical Hodgkin lymphoma. Sequencing was performed with immunoSEQ multiplex PCR; in TCRdb, only in-frame clones are kept and a portion is missing. The table records 25,000 or so clones, approximately 85% of them present only once. The sample was CD4+ T cells from blood, taken before the fourth cycle of nivolumab. These receptors were obtained from a human donor with classical Hodgkin lymphoma. CDR3s include the opening cysteine and the closing phenylalanine or tryptophan. The D gene is left open where the match is weak. The size field is filled for only some rows; it gives once, few, many or a size class.

>.|.|TRBV5-1|TRBJ2-7
CASSQGGYEQYF
TGCGCCAGCAGCCAGGGGGGGTACGAGCAGTACTTC
>.|.|TRBV30|TRBJ2-3
CAWSVGRRSTDTQYF
TGTGCCTGGAGTGTAGGGAGACGAAGCACAGATACGCAGTATTTT
>.|TRBD1|TRBV15|TRBJ1-2
CATSRGGGTGATYTF
TGTGCCACCAGCAGAGGGGGAGGGACAGGGGCCACCTACACCTTC
>.|.|TRBV29-1|TRBJ1-1
CSVRGRAGTEAFF
TGCAGCGTACGGGGCCGCGCCGGCACTGAAGCTTTCTTT
>.|.|TRBV19|TRBJ2-5
CASSPRSRETQYF
TGTGCCAGTAGTCCCCGTTCAAGAGAGACCCAGTACTTC
>.|.|TRBV14|TRBJ2-1
CASSQEHVGTLGKGEQFF
TGTGCCAGCAGCCAAGAACACGTAGGTACCCTCGGCAAAGGTGAGCAGTTCTTC
>.|.|TRBV5-1|TRBJ1-1
CASSLAGMNTEAFF
TGCGCCAGCAGCTTGGCAGGGATGAACACTGAAGCTTTCTTT
>.|.|TRBV11-2|TRBJ2-7
CASSFKDRRGHEQYF
TGTGCCAGCAGCTTCAAAGACAGGCGTGGACACGAGCAGTACTTC
>few|.|TRBV2|TRBJ2-7
CASSRDEAYEQYF
TGTGCCAGCAGCCGGGACGAAGCCTACGAGCAGTACTTC
>.|.|TRBV28|TRBJ1-1
CASSLGQELRAFF
TGTGCCAGCAGTTTAGGACAAGAATTGAGGGCTTTCTTT
>.|.|TRBV19|TRBJ2-6
CASSLDRVLSGANVLTF
TGTGCCAGTAGTCTCGACAGAGTATTATCTGGGGCCAACGTCCTGACTTTC
>.|.|TRBV27|TRBJ1-2
CASTSRLLGQGSVGYGYTF
TGTGCCAGCACCTCGCGTCTACTAGGGCAGGGCTCGGTCGGATATGGCTACACCTTC
>.|TRBD2|TRBV30|TRBJ2-7
CAWDSGRGSNEQYF
TGTGCCTGGGACAGCGGGAGGGGGAGCAACGAGCAGTACTTC
>.|TRBD1|TRBV25-1|TRBJ1-1
CASSGTGETEAFF
TGTGCCAGCAGTGGGACAGGGGAGACTGAAGCTTTCTTT
>.|.|TRBV19|TRBJ1-4
CASRRDGNEKLFF
TGTGCCAGTAGACGGGACGGGAATGAAAAACTGTTTTTT
>.|TRBD1|TRBV5-1|TRBJ1-1
CASSNLGTGMNTEAFF
TGCGCCAGCAGCAACCTCGGGACAGGCATGAACACTGAAGCTTTCTTT
>.|TRBD2|TRBV7-6|TRBJ2-7
CASSSPLAGVYEQYF
TGTGCCAGCAGCTCCCCACTAGCGGGCGTCTACGAGCAGTACTTC
>.|.|TRBV7-2|TRBJ1-1
CASSFSTPEAFF
TGTGCCAGCAGCTTCTCGACCCCTGAAGCTTTCTTT
>.|.|TRBV4-2|TRBJ1-5
CASSQVNPGINQPQHF
TGTGCCAGCAGCCAAGTTAACCCAGGGATTAATCAGCCCCAGCATTTT
>.|TRBD1|TRBV29-1|TRBJ2-3
CSVGQGTMSTDTQYF
TGCAGCGTAGGACAGGGGACAATGAGCACAGATACGCAGTATTTT
>.|TRBD1|TRBV4-3|TRBJ2-7
CASSPDRVGEQYF
TGCGCCAGCAGCCCTGACAGGGTGGGGGAGCAGTACTTC
>.|.|TRBV6-1|TRBJ2-5
CASSAGGTWATQYF
TGTGCCAGCAGTGCCGGCGGCACCTGGGCGACCCAGTACTTC
>.|.|TRBV6-5|TRBJ1-3
CASSTQLKGNTIYF
TGTGCCAGCAGTACCCAGTTGAAAGGAAACACCATATATTTT
>.|TRBD1|TRBV4-1|TRBJ1-2
CASSQRVGDRGNYGYTF
TGCGCCAGCAGCCAAAGGGTTGGGGACAGGGGAAACTATGGCTACACCTTC
>.|TRBD1|TRBV11-2|TRBJ1-2
CASSLGHQTGDGYTF
TGTGCCAGCAGCTTAGGCCACCAGACAGGGGACGGCTACACCTTC
>.|TRBD2|TRBV5-4|TRBJ2-7
CASSLQSGSSYEQYF
TGTGCCAGCAGCCTCCAAAGCGGGAGCTCCTACGAGCAGTACTTC
>.|TRBD2|TRBV27|TRBJ2-1
CASSPAGGYNEQFF
TGTGCCAGCAGTCCAGCGGGAGGCTACAATGAGCAGTTCTTC
>.|.|TRBV28|TRBJ2-7
CASHSSRDRTYEQYF
TGTGCCAGTCATAGTAGCCGGGACCGCACTTACGAGCAGTACTTC
>.|TRBD2|TRBV19|TRBJ2-1
CASSMIWAGGPVEQFF
TGTGCCAGTAGTATGATATGGGCGGGAGGGCCGGTCGAGCAGTTCTTC
>.|TRBD2|TRBV4-1|TRBJ2-7
CASSQATLAGGRNEQYF
TGCGCCAGCAGCCAAGCAACCCTAGCGGGAGGCAGGAACGAGCAGTACTTC
>once|TRBD2|TRBV30|TRBJ2-1
CAGLPGLIAGGNEQFF
TGTGCCGGACTCCCCGGCCTAATAGCGGGAGGGAATGAGCAGTTCTTC
>.|TRBD1|TRBV18|TRBJ1-4
CASSPGTGLNEKLFF
TGTGCCAGCTCGCCCGGGACAGGCCTCAATGAAAAACTGTTTTTT
>.|.|TRBV4-1|TRBJ2-5
CASSRPIGLEETQYF
TGCGCCAGCAGCCGCCCCATCGGGCTGGAGGAGACCCAGTACTTC